This is a list of T cell receptor beta chains from one sample in a study of blood T cell repertoires in COVID-19. Sequencing was performed with immunoSEQ multiplex PCR; in TCRdb, only in-frame clones are kept and a portion is missing. The sample holds tens of thousands of clones, 85% seen once. The material sequenced was peripheral blood. All receptors derive from a human donor in a cohort sampled during active COVID-19. Both conserved end residues are part of each CDR3. The D gene is left open where the match is weak. Clone size is stated in some rows and not others, as once, few, many or a class when expanded.

D: TRBD1
size: .
J: TRBJ1-2
V: TRBV5-5
DNA: TGTGCCAGCAGCTTAACAGGGGCTCAAGGCTACACCTTC
CDR3: CASSLTGAQGYTF

D: .
size: .
J: TRBJ1-1
V: TRBV9
DNA: TGTGCCAGCAGCTCCATTGGACAGAACACTGAAGCTTTCTTT
CDR3: CASSSIGQNTEAFF

D: TRBD2
size: .
J: TRBJ2-1
V: TRBV14
DNA: TGTGCCAGCAGCCTCGGGACTAGCGGGAGAACCCACCACAATGAGCAGTTCTTC
CDR3: CASSLGTSGRTHHNEQFF

D: TRBD1
size: .
J: TRBJ2-3
V: TRBV6-4
DNA: TGTGCCAGCGCTAAAGGACAGGGGGCCGCAGATACGCAGTATTTT
CDR3: CASAKGQGAADTQYF

D: TRBD1
size: .
J: TRBJ1-1
V: TRBV3-1/TRBV3-2
DNA: TGTGCCAGCAGCCTGTCAGGGACAGCGATGAACACTGAAGCTTTCTTT
CDR3: CASSLSGTAMNTEAFF

D: .
size: once
J: TRBJ2-5
V: TRBV29-1
DNA: TGCAGCGTTGTACTACAGGGTGATGGGACCCAGTACTTC
CDR3: CSVVLQGDGTQYF

D: .
size: .
J: TRBJ2-7
V: TRBV7-9
DNA: TGTGCCAGCAGCTTAGGGGCCTACCCCATCTACGAGCAGTACTTC
CDR3: CASSLGAYPIYEQYF

D: TRBD1
size: .
J: TRBJ2-2
V: TRBV24-1
DNA: TGTGCCACCAGTGACACAGGGGCGAACACCGGGGAGCTGTTTTTT
CDR3: CATSDTGANTGELFF

D: .
size: .
J: TRBJ1-5
V: TRBV18
DNA: TGTGCCAGCACCGAGGGAGCTAATCAGCCCCAGCATTTT
CDR3: CASTEGANQPQHF

D: .
size: few
J: TRBJ2-7
V: TRBV15
DNA: TGTGCCACCAGCAGAGACTTCGCACCGGACGAGCAGTACTTC
CDR3: CATSRDFAPDEQYF

D: .
size: .
J: TRBJ1-2
V: TRBV5-7
DNA: TGTGCCAGCAGCTTTTTGGTCAGGGCGGTTTTTCTCTATGGCTACACCTTC
CDR3: CASSFLVRAVFLYGYTF

D: TRBD1
size: few
J: TRBJ2-7
V: TRBV5-6
DNA: TGTGCCAGCAGCTTTACGGGACAGGGGCCCCTCGAGCAGTACTTC
CDR3: CASSFTGQGPLEQYF

D: TRBD2
size: .
J: TRBJ2-1
V: TRBV14
DNA: TGTGCCAGCAGCCAGCTCGCGGGAGGCGGGAATGAGCAGTTCTTC
CDR3: CASSQLAGGGNEQFF

D: TRBD1
size: .
J: TRBJ1-2
V: TRBV5-1
DNA: TGCGCCAGCAGCGCCACAGGGGACTATGGCTACACCTTC
CDR3: CASSATGDYGYTF

D: TRBD1
size: .
J: TRBJ1-2
V: TRBV25-1
DNA: TGTGCCAGCACAGGGGGCATAGGCTACACCTTC
CDR3: CASTGGIGYTF

D: .
size: .
J: TRBJ2-7
V: TRBV7-8
DNA: TGTGCCAGCAGCCGTAAACAGGGATTCGTGTACGAGCAGTACTTC
CDR3: CASSRKQGFVYEQYF

D: .
size: once
J: TRBJ2-7
V: TRBV10-3
DNA: TGTGCCATCAGTGAACAGGGATCCTACGAGCAGTACTTC
CDR3: CAISEQGSYEQYF

D: .
size: .
J: TRBJ1-1
V: TRBV12-3/TRBV12-4
DNA: TGTGCCAGCACCTCACAGGGGAACACTGAAGCTTTCTTT
CDR3: CASTSQGNTEAFF

D: TRBD1
size: .
J: TRBJ2-7
V: TRBV5-1
DNA: TGCGCCAGCAGCATCGTTCCGGGACAGGGGGACTACGAGCAGTACTTC
CDR3: CASSIVPGQGDYEQYF

D: TRBD1
size: once
J: TRBJ2-7
V: TRBV5-1
DNA: TGCGCCAGCAGCGTGGGGAGACAGGGTCTGGTCTACGAGCAGTACTTC
CDR3: CASSVGRQGLVYEQYF

D: TRBD1
size: .
J: TRBJ2-2
V: TRBV10-3
DNA: TGTGCCATCAGAATACAGGGGGCAGTCGACCGGGAGCTGTTTTTT
CDR3: CAIRIQGAVDRELFF

D: .
size: .
J: TRBJ2-5
V: TRBV4-1
DNA: TGCGCCAGCAGCGACAGATTTTCTGGAGTGTCCCCACAAGAGACCCAGTACTTC
CDR3: CASSDRFSGVSPQETQYF

D: .
size: once
J: TRBJ2-5
V: TRBV30
DNA: TGTGCCTGGAGTGTACGAGGCAGTAAAGAGACCCAGTACTTC
CDR3: CAWSVRGSKETQYF

D: .
size: .
J: TRBJ1-2
V: TRBV7-2
DNA: TGTGCCAGCAGCCCCCAACCAGACAGCTACTATGGCTACACCTTC
CDR3: CASSPQPDSYYGYTF

D: TRBD2
size: .
J: TRBJ2-1
V: TRBV5-4
DNA: TGTGCCAGCAGCATCGGACTAGCGGGAGTAGGTAACAATGAGCAGTTCTTC
CDR3: CASSIGLAGVGNNEQFF

D: .
size: .
J: TRBJ2-3
V: TRBV2
DNA: TGTGCCAGCAGTCCGACAGTTCGCACAGATACGCAGTATTTT
CDR3: CASSPTVRTDTQYF

D: TRBD2
size: .
J: TRBJ2-7
V: TRBV7-2
DNA: TGTGCCAGCGGTAGCGGGAGGAGCTACGAGCAGTACTTC
CDR3: CASGSGRSYEQYF

D: .
size: .
J: TRBJ1-2
V: TRBV9
DNA: TGTGCCAGCAGCCCCTCCTCCTCTGGGCAGAACTATGGCTACACCTTC
CDR3: CASSPSSSGQNYGYTF

D: TRBD1
size: .
J: TRBJ2-5
V: TRBV3-1/TRBV3-2
DNA: TGTGCCAGCAGCCTGAGTCCCGGGACAGTTCAAGAGACCCAGTACTTC
CDR3: CASSLSPGTVQETQYF

D: .
size: .
J: TRBJ2-7
V: TRBV18
DNA: TGTGCCAGCTCACCTCAGGGGCTAGTCTCCTACGAGCAGTACTTC
CDR3: CASSPQGLVSYEQYF

D: TRBD2
size: .
J: TRBJ2-1
V: TRBV24-1
DNA: TGTGCCACCAGTGACGTTTGGGCCCCCGGCGGGGGGGCCCCTGAGCAGTTCTTC
CDR3: CATSDVWAPGGGAPEQFF

D: .
size: few
J: TRBJ1-1
V: TRBV4-1
DNA: TGCGCCAGCAGCCAAGATTCGGGGGTTGCGAACACTGAAGCTTTCTTT
CDR3: CASSQDSGVANTEAFF

D: TRBD1
size: .
J: TRBJ1-4
V: TRBV19
DNA: TGTGCCAGTAATCCCTCGGGACAGGTTAATGAAAAACTGTTTTTT
CDR3: CASNPSGQVNEKLFF

D: TRBD2
size: .
J: TRBJ2-1
V: TRBV30
DNA: TGTGCCTGGAGTGTACGGAGCGGGAGCGACAATGAGCAGTTCTTC
CDR3: CAWSVRSGSDNEQFF

D: .
size: .
J: TRBJ1-5
V: TRBV10-3
DNA: TGTGCCACCTCGACGGGGGGGATAAGCAATCAGCCCCAGCATTTT
CDR3: CATSTGGISNQPQHF

D: .
size: .
J: TRBJ1-5
V: TRBV7-2
DNA: TGTGCCAGCAGCTTACAGGGGTATCAGCCCCAGCATTTT
CDR3: CASSLQGYQPQHF

D: .
size: .
J: TRBJ1-1
V: TRBV7-8
DNA: TGTGCCAGCAGCCTCCTCCCGGGGGGCGCGGGGAACACTGAAGCTTTCTTT
CDR3: CASSLLPGGAGNTEAFF

D: TRBD2
size: once
J: TRBJ2-3
V: TRBV29-1
DNA: TGCAGCTTCCTTTCTAGCGGGGCTAGCACAGATACGCAGTATTTT
CDR3: CSFLSSGASTDTQYF

D: .
size: .
J: TRBJ1-4
V: TRBV6-5
DNA: TGTGCCAGCACCCTTCGTACAACTAATGAAAAACTGTTTTTT
CDR3: CASTLRTTNEKLFF

D: .
size: .
J: TRBJ1-5
V: TRBV3-1/TRBV3-2
DNA: TGTGCCAGCAGCCCAAACCCCCACGCGGGTCAGCCCCAGCATTTT
CDR3: CASSPNPHAGQPQHF

D: TRBD1
size: .
J: TRBJ2-2
V: TRBV6-5
DNA: TGTGCCAGCAGCCGGACAGGGGGCACCGGGGAGCTGTTTTTT
CDR3: CASSRTGGTGELFF